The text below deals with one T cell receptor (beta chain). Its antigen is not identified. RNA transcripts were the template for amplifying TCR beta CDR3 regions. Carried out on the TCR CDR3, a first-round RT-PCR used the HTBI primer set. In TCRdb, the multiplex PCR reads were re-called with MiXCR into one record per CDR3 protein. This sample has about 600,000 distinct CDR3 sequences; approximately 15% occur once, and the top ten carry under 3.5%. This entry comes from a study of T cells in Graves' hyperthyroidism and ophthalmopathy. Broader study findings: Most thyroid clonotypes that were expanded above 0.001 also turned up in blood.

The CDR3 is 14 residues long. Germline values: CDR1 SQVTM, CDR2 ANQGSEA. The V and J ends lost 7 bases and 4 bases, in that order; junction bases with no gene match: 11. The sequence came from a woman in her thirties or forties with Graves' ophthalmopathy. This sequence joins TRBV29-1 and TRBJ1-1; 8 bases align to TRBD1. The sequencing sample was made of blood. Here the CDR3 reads CSARRQGAGTEAFF. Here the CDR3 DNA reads TGCAGCGCCCGAAGGCAGGGGGCCGGCACTGAAGCTTTCTTT.